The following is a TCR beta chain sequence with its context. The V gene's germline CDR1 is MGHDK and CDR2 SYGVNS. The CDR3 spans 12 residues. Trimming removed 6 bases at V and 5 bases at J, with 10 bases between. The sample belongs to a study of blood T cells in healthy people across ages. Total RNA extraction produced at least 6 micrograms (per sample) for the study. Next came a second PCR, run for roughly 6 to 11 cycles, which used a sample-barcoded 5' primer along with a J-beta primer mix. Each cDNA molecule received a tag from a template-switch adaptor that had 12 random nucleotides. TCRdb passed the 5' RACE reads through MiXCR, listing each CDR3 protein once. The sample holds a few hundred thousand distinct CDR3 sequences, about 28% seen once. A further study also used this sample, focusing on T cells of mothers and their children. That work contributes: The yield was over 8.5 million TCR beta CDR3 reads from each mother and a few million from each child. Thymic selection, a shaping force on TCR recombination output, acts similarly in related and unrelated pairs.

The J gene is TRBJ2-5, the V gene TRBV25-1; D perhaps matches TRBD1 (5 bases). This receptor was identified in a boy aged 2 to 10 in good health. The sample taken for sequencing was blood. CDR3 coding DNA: TGTGCCAGCAGCGGACATTTCGAGACCCAGTACTTC. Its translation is CASSGHFETQYF.